This T cell receptor beta chain emerged from a study of cytomegalovirus exposure and HLA in healthy donors. V was trimmed by 5 bases and J by 3 bases, leaving 7 bases between them. This CDR3 region has 12 residues. Germline-derived CDR1 and CDR2 are MNHNS and SASEGT. Regarding the study as a whole: Rarity characterized most TCR sequences, yet some public TCRs appeared in many donors.

Researchers ran the PCR with 60 Vbeta and 13 Jbeta primers. The repertoire was sequenced with immunoSEQ multiplex PCR; TCRdb's copy has only in-frame clones and lacks some. The data show 170,000 or so clones, approximately 84% seen once. For this clone: Its antigen is still unknown.

This chain joins TRBV6-1 and TRBJ1-2; D is perhaps TRBD1 (6 bases). This TCR came from a boy under 10 years old in good health and CMV-seronegative. Sequences were obtained from PBMCs. CDR3 amino acids: CASSNRDYGYTF. CDR3 coding DNA: TGTGCCAGCAGTAACAGGGACTATGGCTACACCTTC.